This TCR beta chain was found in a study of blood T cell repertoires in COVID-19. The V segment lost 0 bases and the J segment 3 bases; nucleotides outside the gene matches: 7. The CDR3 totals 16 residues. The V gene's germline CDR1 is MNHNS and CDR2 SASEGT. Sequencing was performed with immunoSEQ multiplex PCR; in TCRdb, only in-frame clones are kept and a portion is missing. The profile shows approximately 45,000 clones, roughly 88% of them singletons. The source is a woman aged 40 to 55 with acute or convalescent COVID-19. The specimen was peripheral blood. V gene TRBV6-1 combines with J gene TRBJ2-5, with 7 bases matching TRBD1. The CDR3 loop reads CASSEAVGQGEETQYF. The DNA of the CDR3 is TGTGCCAGCAGTGAAGCGGTCGGGCAGGGGGAAGAGACCCAGTACTTC.